Listed below are T cell receptor beta chains from one sample, sequenced in a study of blood T cells in healthy people across ages. TCRdb analysed the 5' RACE reads with MiXCR anew, one entry per CDR3 protein. In the table there are roughly 1,300,000 distinct CDR3 sequences, approximately 59% of which are singletons. Material: blood. The receptor source for this set is a young man in good health. Both conserved end residues are trimmed from each CDR3. Not all rows give a size; the values are once, few, many and, for expanded clones, a class.

abundance	j_gene	v_gene	CDR3aa
NA	TRBJ2-7	TRBV6-2/TRBV6-3	ASSYSPTSSYEQY
few	TRBJ2-7	TRBV27	ASSPSLVYEQY
NA	TRBJ2-1	TRBV10-3	AIRLNLGSNEQF
NA	TRBJ2-1	TRBV3-1	ASSRLTSGAYNEQF
NA	TRBJ2-1	TRBV29-1	SAGTSGPNEQF
NA	NA	TRBV27	ASSLKPGQQETQY
NA	TRBJ2-1	TRBV11-3	ASSYSGTSGGTNLRKQF
NA	TRBJ1-2	TRBV21-1	ASNKDRGSGYT
NA	TRBJ1-1	TRBV4-3	ASSPYGVNTEAF
NA	TRBJ1-1	TRBV29-1	SVRTNTEAF
NA	TRBJ2-3	TRBV7-9	ASSLESLDTQY
NA	TRBJ2-3	TRBV20-1	SAGREDTQY
NA	TRBJ2-7	TRBV20-1	SARAGTVSYEQY
few	TRBJ2-7	TRBV20-1	SAQDSKQY
many	TRBJ1-1	TRBV29-1	SVERQLNTEAF
NA	TRBJ2-1	TRBV6-5	ASIPLSTSGFYEQF
NA	TRBJ2-7	TRBV20-1	SARGKLAYEQY
few	TRBJ2-3	TRBV7-2	ASSFGYLADTQY
NA	TRBJ2-7	TRBV11-2	ASSLAAGVYEQY
few	TRBJ2-7	TRBV3-1	ASSQGSGGNEQY
NA	TRBJ2-1	TRBV28	ALRGVGNEQF
NA	TRBJ2-5	TRBV10-1	ASSESGGSTQY
NA	TRBJ2-1	TRBV28	ASSSETSGGGLYNEQF
NA	TRBJ2-7	TRBV11-2	AGSFLAGGTSYEQY
NA	TRBJ2-1	TRBV27	ASSLKSGSSYNEQF
NA	NA	TRBV5-1	ASRASRGRTYNEQY
many	TRBJ2-1	TRBV28	ASSSGTDYNEQF
NA	TRBJ2-1	TRBV29-1	SVGQMGNEQF
NA	TRBJ2-1	TRBV27	ASSFPPTGRAAYNGQF
NA	NA	TRBV3-1	ASSPTSGSFALFEQY
NA	TRBJ2-1	TRBV10-1	ASGPMGRQF
NA	TRBJ2-7	TRBV4-1	ASSQTQWGYEQY
NA	TRBJ2-7	TRBV29-1	SSGTSLYEQY
NA	TRBJ1-3	TRBV7-9	ASSLPGQGIGNTIY
NA	TRBJ2-7	TRBV10-2	ASSESGSEY
NA	TRBJ2-6	TRBV5-1	ASSLRTDSSGANVLT
NA	TRBJ1-6	TRBV10-3	AISGGGQGNNSPLH
NA	TRBJ2-7	TRBV3-1	ASSPGTSGGLPYEQY
few	TRBJ2-3	TRBV4-1	ASSQAQLATSTDTQY
few	TRBJ2-7	TRBV4-2	ASSQEFRASSYEQY
once	TRBJ1-4	TRBV20-1	SASPGQLGEKLF
NA	TRBJ1-1	TRBV25-1	ASSGTQPFRGSNTEAF